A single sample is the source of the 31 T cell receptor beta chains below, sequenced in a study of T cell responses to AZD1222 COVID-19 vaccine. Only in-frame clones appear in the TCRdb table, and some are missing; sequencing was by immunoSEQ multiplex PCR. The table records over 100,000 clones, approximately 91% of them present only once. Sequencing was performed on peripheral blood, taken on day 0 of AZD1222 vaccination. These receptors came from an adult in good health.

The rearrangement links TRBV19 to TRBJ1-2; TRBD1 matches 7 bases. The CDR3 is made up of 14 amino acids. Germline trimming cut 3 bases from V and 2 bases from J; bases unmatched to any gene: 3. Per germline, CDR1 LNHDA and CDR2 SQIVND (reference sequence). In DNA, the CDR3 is TGTGCCAGTAGTATCTGGGACAGAAACTATGGCTACACCTTC. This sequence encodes CASSIWDRNYGYTF.

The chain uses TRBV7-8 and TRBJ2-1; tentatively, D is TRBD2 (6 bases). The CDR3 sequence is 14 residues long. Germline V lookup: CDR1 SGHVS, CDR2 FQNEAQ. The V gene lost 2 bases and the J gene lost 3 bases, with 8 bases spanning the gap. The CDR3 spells CASSLLANYNEQFF. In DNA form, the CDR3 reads TGTGCCAGCAGCTTACTAGCGAACTACAATGAGCAGTTCTTC. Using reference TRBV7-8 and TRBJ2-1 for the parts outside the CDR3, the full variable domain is GAGVSQSPRYKVAKRGQDVALRCDPISGHVSLFWYQQALGQGPEFLTYFQNEAQLDKSGLPSDRFFAERPEGSVSTLKIQRTQQEDSAVYLCASSLLANYNEQFFGPGTRLTVL.

CDR3 bases: TGTGCCAGCACCCATATTGATGAGACCCAGTACTTC. Translated: CASTHIDETQYF. The chain carries TRBV3-1 (or the pseudogene TRBV3-2) and TRBJ2-5; D is undetermined. The V gene lost 7 bases and the J gene lost 5 bases, with 11 bases spanning the gap. The CDR3 spans 12 residues. Germline V gene data show CDR1 as LGHDT and CDR2 as YNNKEL (reference sequence).

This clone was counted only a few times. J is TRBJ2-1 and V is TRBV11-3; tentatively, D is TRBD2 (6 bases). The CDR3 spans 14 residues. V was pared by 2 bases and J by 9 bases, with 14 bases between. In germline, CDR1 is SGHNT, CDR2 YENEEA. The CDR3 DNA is TGTGCCAGCAGCTTAAACGGGGCAGCGGGTGAGCAGTTCTTC. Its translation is CASSLNGAAGEQFF.

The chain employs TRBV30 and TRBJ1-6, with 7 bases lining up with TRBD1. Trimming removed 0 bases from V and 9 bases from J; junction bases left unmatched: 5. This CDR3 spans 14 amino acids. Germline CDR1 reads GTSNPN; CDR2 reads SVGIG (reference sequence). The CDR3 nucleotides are TGTGCCTGGAGTGTCGGGACAGTTGGTTCACCCCTCCACTTT. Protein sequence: CAWSVGTVGSPLHF.

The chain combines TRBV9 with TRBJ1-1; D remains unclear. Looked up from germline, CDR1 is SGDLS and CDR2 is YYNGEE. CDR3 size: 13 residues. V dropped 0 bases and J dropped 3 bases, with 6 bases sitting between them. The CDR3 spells CASSVVSDTEAFF. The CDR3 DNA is TGTGCCAGCAGCGTAGTGTCGGACACTGAAGCTTTCTTT. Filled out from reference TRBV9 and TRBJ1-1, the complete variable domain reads DSGVTQTPKHLITATGQRVTLRCSPRSGDLSVYWYQQSLDQGLQFLIQYYNGEERAKGNILERFSAQQFPDLHSELNLSSLELGDSALYFCASSVVSDTEAFFGQGTRLTVV.

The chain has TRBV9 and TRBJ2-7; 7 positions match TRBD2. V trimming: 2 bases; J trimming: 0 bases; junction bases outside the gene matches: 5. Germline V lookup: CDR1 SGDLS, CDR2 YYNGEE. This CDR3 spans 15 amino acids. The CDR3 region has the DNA TGTGCCAGCAGCGTCACTAGCGAGATCTCCTACGAGCAGTACTTC. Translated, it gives CASSVTSEISYEQYF.

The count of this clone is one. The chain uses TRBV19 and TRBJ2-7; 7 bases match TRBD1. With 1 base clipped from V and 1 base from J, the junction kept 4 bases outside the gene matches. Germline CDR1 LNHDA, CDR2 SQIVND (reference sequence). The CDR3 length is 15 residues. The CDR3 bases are TGTGCCAGTAGTATAGGAGGGGGCAGGTCCTACGAGCAGTACTTC. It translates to CASSIGGGRSYEQYF.

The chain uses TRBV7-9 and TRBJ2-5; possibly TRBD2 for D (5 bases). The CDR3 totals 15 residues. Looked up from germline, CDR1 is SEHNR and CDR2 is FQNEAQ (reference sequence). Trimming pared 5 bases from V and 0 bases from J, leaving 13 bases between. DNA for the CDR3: TGTGCCAGCAGCAGGGCCGTGAGGGACCAAGAGACCCAGTACTTC. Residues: CASSRAVRDQETQYF.

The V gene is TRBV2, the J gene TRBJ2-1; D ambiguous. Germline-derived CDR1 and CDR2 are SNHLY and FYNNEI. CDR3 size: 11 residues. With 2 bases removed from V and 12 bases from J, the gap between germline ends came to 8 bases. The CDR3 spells CASSEPAMQFF. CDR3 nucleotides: TGTGCCAGCAGTGAACCTGCGATGCAGTTCTTC.

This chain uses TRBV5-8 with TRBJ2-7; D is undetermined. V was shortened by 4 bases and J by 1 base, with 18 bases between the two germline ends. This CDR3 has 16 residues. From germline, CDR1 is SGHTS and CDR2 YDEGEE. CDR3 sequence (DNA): TGTGCCAGCAGCGCGTCTTTGGGCGGATTTTCCTACGAGCAGTACTTC. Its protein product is CASSASLGGFSYEQYF.

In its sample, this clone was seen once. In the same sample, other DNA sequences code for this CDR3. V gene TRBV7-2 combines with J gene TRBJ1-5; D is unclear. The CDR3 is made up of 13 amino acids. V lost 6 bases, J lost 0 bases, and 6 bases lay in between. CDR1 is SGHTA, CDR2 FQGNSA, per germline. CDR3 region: CASSFNSNQPQHF. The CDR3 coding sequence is TGTGCCAGCAGTTTTAATAGCAATCAGCCCCAGCATTTT.

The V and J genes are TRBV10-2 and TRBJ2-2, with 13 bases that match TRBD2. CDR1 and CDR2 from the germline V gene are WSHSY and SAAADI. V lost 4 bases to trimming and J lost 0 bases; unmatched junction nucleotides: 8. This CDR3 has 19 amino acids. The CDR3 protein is CASSVTSGGPYSNTGELFF. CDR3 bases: TGCGCCAGCAGTGTGACTAGCGGGGGGCCATACTCGAACACCGGGGAGCTGTTTTTT.

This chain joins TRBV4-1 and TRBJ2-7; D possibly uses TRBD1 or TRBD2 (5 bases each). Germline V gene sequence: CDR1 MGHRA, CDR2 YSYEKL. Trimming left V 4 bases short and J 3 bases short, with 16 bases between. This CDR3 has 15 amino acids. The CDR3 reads CASSRVSQGVYEQYF. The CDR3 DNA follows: TGCGCCAGCAGCCGGGTTTCGCAGGGAGTCTACGAGCAGTACTTC.

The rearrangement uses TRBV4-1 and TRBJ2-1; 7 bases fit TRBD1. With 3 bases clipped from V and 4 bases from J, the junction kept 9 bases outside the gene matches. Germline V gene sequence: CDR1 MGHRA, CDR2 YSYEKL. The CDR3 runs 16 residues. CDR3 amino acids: CASSHATRTGYNEQFF. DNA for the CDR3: TGCGCCAGCAGCCACGCCACACGGACAGGATACAATGAGCAGTTCTTC.

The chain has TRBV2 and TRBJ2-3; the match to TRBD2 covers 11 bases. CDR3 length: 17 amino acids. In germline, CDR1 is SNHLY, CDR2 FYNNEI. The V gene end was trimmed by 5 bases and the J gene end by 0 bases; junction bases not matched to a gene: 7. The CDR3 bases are TGTGCCAGCAGTAGAGGGACTAGCGGAATTAGCACAGATACGCAGTATTTT. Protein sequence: CASSRGTSGISTDTQYF.

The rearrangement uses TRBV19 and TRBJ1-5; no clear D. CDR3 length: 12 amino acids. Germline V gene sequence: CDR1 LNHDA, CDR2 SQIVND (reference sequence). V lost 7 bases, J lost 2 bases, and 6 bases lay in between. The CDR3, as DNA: TGTGCCAGTAACGTGGGCAATCAGCCCCAGCATTTT. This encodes CASNVGNQPQHF.

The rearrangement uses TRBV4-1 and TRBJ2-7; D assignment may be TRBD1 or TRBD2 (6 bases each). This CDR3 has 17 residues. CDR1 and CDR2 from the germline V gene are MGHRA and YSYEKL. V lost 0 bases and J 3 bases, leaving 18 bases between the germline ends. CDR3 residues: CASSQESPTKGGYEQYF. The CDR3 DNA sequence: TGCGCCAGCAGCCAAGAGAGTCCTACTAAGGGGGGCTACGAGCAGTACTTC.

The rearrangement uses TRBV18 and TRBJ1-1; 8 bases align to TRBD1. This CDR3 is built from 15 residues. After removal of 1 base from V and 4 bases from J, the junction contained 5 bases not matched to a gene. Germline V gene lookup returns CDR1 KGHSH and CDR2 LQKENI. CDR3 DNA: TGTGCCAGCTCACCACGTCTTACAGGGGGCACTGAAGCTTTCTTT. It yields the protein CASSPRLTGGTEAFF. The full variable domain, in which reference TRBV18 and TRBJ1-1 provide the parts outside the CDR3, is NAGVMQNPRHLVRRRGQEARLRCSPMKGHSHVYWYRQLPEEGLKFMVYLQKENIIDESGMPKERFSAEFPKEGPSILRIQQVVRGDSAAYFCASSPRLTGGTEAFFGQGTRLTVV.

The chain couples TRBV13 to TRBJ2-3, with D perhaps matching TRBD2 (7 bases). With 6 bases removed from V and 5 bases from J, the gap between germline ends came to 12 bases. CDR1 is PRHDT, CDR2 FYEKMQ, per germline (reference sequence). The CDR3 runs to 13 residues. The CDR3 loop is CASRWGGLDTQYF. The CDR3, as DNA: TGTGCCAGCAGGTGGGGGGGCTTAGATACGCAGTATTTT.

The CDR3 DNA sequence: TGTGCCAGCAAACAGGAGAGCAATCAGCCCCAGCATTTT. Its translation is CASKQESNQPQHF. The rearrangement links TRBV2 to TRBJ1-5; weak D call: TRBD1 (5 bases). This CDR3 is 13 amino acids long. Germline assignment: CDR1 SNHLY and CDR2 FYNNEI. V was pared by 7 bases and J by 1 base, with 8 bases between.

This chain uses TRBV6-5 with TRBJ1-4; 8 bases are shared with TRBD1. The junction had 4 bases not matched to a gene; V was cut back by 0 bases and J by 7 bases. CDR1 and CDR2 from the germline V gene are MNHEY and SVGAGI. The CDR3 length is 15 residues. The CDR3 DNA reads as TGTGCCAGCAGTTACTCGAAGGGGACAGGTGAAAAACTGTTTTTT. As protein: CASSYSKGTGEKLFF.

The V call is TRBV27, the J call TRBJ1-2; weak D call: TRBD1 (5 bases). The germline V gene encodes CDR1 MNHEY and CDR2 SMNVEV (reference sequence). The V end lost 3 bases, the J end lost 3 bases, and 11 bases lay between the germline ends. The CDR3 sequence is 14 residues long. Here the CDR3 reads CASSFRGEYYGYTF. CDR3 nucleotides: TGTGCCAGCAGTTTTAGAGGGGAGTACTATGGCTACACCTTC.

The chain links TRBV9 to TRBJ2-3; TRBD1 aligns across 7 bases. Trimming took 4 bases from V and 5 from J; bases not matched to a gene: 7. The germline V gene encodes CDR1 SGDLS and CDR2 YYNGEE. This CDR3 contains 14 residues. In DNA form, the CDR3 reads TGTGCCAGCAGCCGACAGGGTATGGGAGATACGCAGTATTTT. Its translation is CASSRQGMGDTQYF.

The CDR3 spells CASSRLSGGPYEQYF. The CDR3 nucleotides are TGCGCCAGCAGCCGCCTTAGTGGGGGGCCCTACGAGCAGTACTTC. The rearrangement joins TRBV4-1 to TRBJ2-7; either TRBD1 or TRBD2 may supply D (6 bases each). The V gene lost 4 bases and the J gene lost 2 bases, with 15 bases spanning the gap. Per germline, CDR1 MGHRA and CDR2 YSYEKL. This CDR3 is built from 15 residues.

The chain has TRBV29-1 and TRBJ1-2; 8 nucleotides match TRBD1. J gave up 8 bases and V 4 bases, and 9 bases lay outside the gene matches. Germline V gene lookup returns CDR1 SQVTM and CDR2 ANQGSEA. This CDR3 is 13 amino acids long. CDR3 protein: CSVGTGLWGGYTF. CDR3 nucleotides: TGCAGCGTTGGGACAGGGTTGTGGGGCGGCTACACCTTC.

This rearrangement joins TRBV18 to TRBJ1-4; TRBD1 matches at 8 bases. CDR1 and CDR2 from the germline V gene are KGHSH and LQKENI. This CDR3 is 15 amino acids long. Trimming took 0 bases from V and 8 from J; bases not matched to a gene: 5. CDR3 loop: CASSPPSTGGEKLFF. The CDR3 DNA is TGTGCCAGCTCACCACCGAGTACAGGGGGGGAAAAACTGTTTTTT.

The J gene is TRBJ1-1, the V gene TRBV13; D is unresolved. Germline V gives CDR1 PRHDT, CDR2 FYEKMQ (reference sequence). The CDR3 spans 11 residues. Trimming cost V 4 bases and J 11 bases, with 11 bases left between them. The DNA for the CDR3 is TGTGCCAGCAGCTCCCCCCCGGTGGCTTTCTTT. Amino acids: CASSSPPVAFF.

The CDR3 is CASSLGAGSYEQYF. In nucleotides, the CDR3 is TGCGCCAGCAGCTTGGGGGCAGGGTCCTACGAGCAGTACTTC. This sequence joins TRBV5-1 and TRBJ2-7, with a tentative D call TRBD1 (5 bases). The CDR3 sequence is 14 residues long. V lost 0 bases, J lost 1 base, and 8 bases lay in between. Germline V gives CDR1 SGHRS, CDR2 YFSETQ. The complete variable domain, with remaining parts taken from reference TRBV5-1 and TRBJ2-7, reads KAGVTQTPRYLIKTRGQQVTLSCSPISGHRSVSWYQQTPGQGLQFLFEYFSETQRNKGNFPGRFSGRQFSNSRSEMNVSTLELGDSALYLCASSLGAGSYEQYFGPGTRLTVT.

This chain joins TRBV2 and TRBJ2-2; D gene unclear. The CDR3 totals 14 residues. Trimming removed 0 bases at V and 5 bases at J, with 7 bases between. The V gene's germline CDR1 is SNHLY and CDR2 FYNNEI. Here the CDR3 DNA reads TGTGCCAGCAGTGAAGCCCGTAGGACCGGGGAGCTGTTTTTT. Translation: CASSEARRTGELFF.

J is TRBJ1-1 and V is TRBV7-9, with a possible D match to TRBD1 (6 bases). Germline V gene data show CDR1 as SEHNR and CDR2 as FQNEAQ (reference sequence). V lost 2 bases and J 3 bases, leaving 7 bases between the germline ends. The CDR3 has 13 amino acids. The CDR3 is CASSLSGDTEAFF. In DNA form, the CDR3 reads TGTGCCAGCAGCTTATCAGGGGACACTGAAGCTTTCTTT. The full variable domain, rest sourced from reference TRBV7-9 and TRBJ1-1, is DTGVSQNPRHKITKRGQNVTFRCDPISEHNRLYWYRQTLGQGPEFLTYFQNEAQLEKSRLLSDRFSAERPKGSFSTLEIQRTEQGDSAMYLCASSLSGDTEAFFGQGTRLTVV.